These T cell receptor beta chains were read from a single sample in a study of cytomegalovirus exposure and HLA in healthy donors. Assay used: immunoSEQ multiplex PCR; TCRdb lists only in-frame clones, some missing. Among some 270,000 clones, over 70% were seen once, and the ten largest hold about 0.3%. The sequenced sample consisted of PBMCs. Receptors were obtained from a girl under 10 years old in good health and CMV-seronegative. Each CDR3 is given with its conserved first and last residue. D genes are given only for firm matches. Rows give clone size only sometimes, using once, few, many, or a class for an expanded clone.

clone_size: NA; d_call: NA; j_call: TRBJ1-4; v_call: TRBV25-1; cdr3_aa: CASSENRAGIEKLFF; cdr3_nt: TGTGCCAGCAGTGAAAACAGGGCAGGGATCGAAAAACTGTTTTTT
clone_size: few; d_call: NA; j_call: TRBJ1-2; v_call: TRBV14; cdr3_aa: CASSQPTQGGGYTF; cdr3_nt: TGTGCCAGCAGCCAACCAACCCAGGGAGGAGGCTACACCTTC
clone_size: NA; d_call: TRBD1; j_call: TRBJ1-5; v_call: TRBV2; cdr3_aa: CASSVRGHQPQHF; cdr3_nt: TGTGCCAGCAGTGTCAGGGGGCATCAGCCCCAGCATTTT
clone_size: few; d_call: NA; j_call: TRBJ1-1; v_call: TRBV30; cdr3_aa: CAWSQGRTAVNTEAFF; cdr3_nt: TGTGCCTGGAGCCAGGGCCGGACGGCCGTGAACACTGAAGCTTTCTTT
clone_size: NA; d_call: NA; j_call: TRBJ1-6; v_call: TRBV19; cdr3_aa: CASATGRDSPLHF; cdr3_nt: TGTGCCAGTGCGACAGGACGGGATTCACCCCTCCACTTT
clone_size: NA; d_call: NA; j_call: TRBJ2-7; v_call: TRBV6-5; cdr3_aa: CASSYNLGNEQYF; cdr3_nt: TGTGCCAGCAGTTACAATCTGGGCAACGAGCAGTACTTC
clone_size: NA; d_call: NA; j_call: TRBJ1-1; v_call: TRBV29-1; cdr3_aa: CSAPGIGGTEAFF; cdr3_nt: TGCAGCGCCCCAGGGATTGGTGGCACTGAAGCTTTCTTT
clone_size: NA; d_call: TRBD1; j_call: TRBJ2-7; v_call: TRBV7-2; cdr3_aa: CASSSRDRGYEQYF; cdr3_nt: TGTGCCAGCAGCTCCCGGGACAGAGGCTACGAGCAGTACTTC
clone_size: NA; d_call: NA; j_call: TRBJ2-2; v_call: TRBV13; cdr3_aa: CASSLGVRGELFF; cdr3_nt: TGTGCCAGCAGCTTAGGCGTTCGGGGGGAGCTGTTTTTT
clone_size: few; d_call: NA; j_call: TRBJ2-7; v_call: TRBV6-1; cdr3_aa: CASTNRRAYEQYF; cdr3_nt: TGTGCCAGCACGAACAGGAGAGCCTACGAGCAGTACTTC
clone_size: NA; d_call: NA; j_call: TRBJ2-7; v_call: TRBV21-1; cdr3_aa: CASSKVRDRGSHEQYF; cdr3_nt: TGTGCCAGCAGCAAAGTAAGGGACAGGGGATCCCACGAGCAGTACTTC
clone_size: once; d_call: TRBD1; j_call: TRBJ1-4; v_call: TRBV30; cdr3_aa: CAVIAGGGEKLFF; cdr3_nt: TGTGCCGTAATCGCAGGGGGCGGAGAAAAACTGTTTTTT
clone_size: NA; d_call: NA; j_call: TRBJ1-1; v_call: TRBV5-4; cdr3_aa: CASSWGRGTIMNTEAFF; cdr3_nt: TGTGCCAGCAGCTGGGGAAGGGGAACCATTATGAACACTGAAGCTTTCTTT
clone_size: NA; d_call: NA; j_call: TRBJ1-5; v_call: TRBV28; cdr3_aa: CASRFKIVVGGHINQPQHF; cdr3_nt: TGTGCCAGCAGGTTTAAGATCGTGGTAGGCGGTCACATCAATCAGCCCCAGCATTTT
clone_size: NA; d_call: NA; j_call: TRBJ1-2; v_call: TRBV20-1; cdr3_aa: CSARGDGYTF; cdr3_nt: TGCAGTGCTAGGGGAGATGGCTACACCTTC
clone_size: NA; d_call: NA; j_call: TRBJ1-1; v_call: TRBV27; cdr3_aa: CASSLFGRAEAFF; cdr3_nt: TGTGCCAGCAGTTTATTCGGCAGGGCTGAAGCTTTCTTT
clone_size: NA; d_call: TRBD1; j_call: TRBJ2-2; v_call: TRBV27; cdr3_aa: CASSFQGGGGELFF; cdr3_nt: TGTGCCAGCAGTTTCCAAGGGGGCGGCGGGGAGCTGTTTTTT
clone_size: NA; d_call: TRBD1; j_call: TRBJ1-2; v_call: TRBV5-1; cdr3_aa: CASRNRDRNGYTF; cdr3_nt: TGCGCCAGCAGGAATAGGGACAGGAATGGCTACACCTTC
clone_size: NA; d_call: NA; j_call: TRBJ2-1; v_call: TRBV11-2; cdr3_aa: CASSFPLAVSSYNEQFF; cdr3_nt: TGTGCCAGCAGCTTTCCATTAGCGGTTAGCTCCTACAATGAGCAGTTCTTC
clone_size: NA; d_call: NA; j_call: TRBJ1-2; v_call: TRBV20-1; cdr3_aa: CSARLLFGYTF; cdr3_nt: TGCAGTGCCCGACTGCTTTTCGGCTACACCTTC
clone_size: few; d_call: TRBD1; j_call: TRBJ1-5; v_call: TRBV19; cdr3_aa: CASRDRGQPQHF; cdr3_nt: TGTGCCAGTAGAGACAGGGGTCAGCCCCAGCATTTT
clone_size: few; d_call: NA; j_call: TRBJ1-2; v_call: TRBV28; cdr3_aa: CASSLVRVAYGYTF; cdr3_nt: TGTGCCAGCAGTTTAGTCAGGGTTGCCTATGGCTACACCTTC
clone_size: NA; d_call: NA; j_call: TRBJ2-7; v_call: TRBV4-2; cdr3_aa: CASSQDASDSYEQYF; cdr3_nt: TGTGCCAGCAGCCAAGATGCCAGCGACAGCTACGAGCAGTACTTC
clone_size: NA; d_call: TRBD1; j_call: TRBJ1-5; v_call: TRBV27; cdr3_aa: CASSPRTGVNRNQPQHF; cdr3_nt: TGTGCCAGCAGTCCCCGGACAGGCGTAAACCGCAATCAGCCCCAGCATTTT
clone_size: NA; d_call: TRBD2; j_call: TRBJ2-7; v_call: TRBV28; cdr3_aa: CASSTQGSGAHEQYF; cdr3_nt: TGTGCCAGCAGTACCCAAGGTAGCGGGGCCCACGAGCAGTACTTC
clone_size: NA; d_call: TRBD2; j_call: TRBJ2-1; v_call: TRBV5-8; cdr3_aa: CASSFSGTSGMSEQFF; cdr3_nt: TGTGCCAGCAGCTTCTCCGGGACTAGCGGGATGTCTGAGCAGTTCTTC
clone_size: NA; d_call: TRBD1; j_call: TRBJ2-1; v_call: TRBV7-9; cdr3_aa: CASSLPGQGGNEQFF; cdr3_nt: TGTGCCAGCAGCTTACCGGGACAGGGTGGCAATGAGCAGTTCTTC